This is a list of T cell receptor beta chains from one sample in a study of blood T cell repertoires in COVID-19. The assay was immunoSEQ multiplex PCR, and TCRdb's table has in-frame clones only and misses some. The table records under 250,000 clones, approximately 84% of them present only once. What was sequenced was peripheral blood. The receptors were gathered from a woman of 80 years or more with acute or convalescent COVID-19. The CDR3 runs from the conserved cysteine through the conserved F or W.

CDR3,V
CASSIESREGGGNTIYF,TRBV19
CASNPTGVNYGYTF,TRBV19
CASSATSGTYNEQFF,TRBV7-2
CASSAREWAYEQYF,TRBV7-8
CATSGGTVYQPQHF,TRBV15
CASSRAWAEQNQPQHF,TRBV14
CASSKTSGQETQYF,TRBV2
CASSPTGARTEAFF,TRBV3-1/TRBV3-2
CASSFKGGQEGAEAFF,TRBV7-9
CASSLGSGRGLYNEQFF,TRBV5-4